Listed below are T cell receptor beta chains from one sample, sequenced in a study of immune cell composition in non-small cell lung cancer. The assay was immunoSEQ multiplex PCR, and TCRdb's table has in-frame clones only and misses some. The profile covers approximately 5,000 clones, with less than 75% appearing a single time and 8% to 10% taken by the ten largest. Material: non-adjacent lung tissue. The receptors come from a human donor with non-small cell lung cancer. CDR3s include the opening cysteine and the closing phenylalanine or tryptophan. Each record gives: clone size, V gene, D gene, J gene, CDR3 protein, CDR3 DNA. A D gene is named only where the DNA matches it firmly. Clone size is not always given. Where it is, it says once, few, many or a class for expanded clones.

clone_size: few; v_call: TRBV28; d_call: .; j_call: TRBJ2-2; cdr3_aa: CASTLGDRANTGELFF; cdr3_nt: TGTGCCAGCACCTTAGGAGACAGAGCGAACACCGGGGAGCTGTTTTTT
clone_size: .; v_call: TRBV6-5; d_call: TRBD1; j_call: TRBJ2-7; cdr3_aa: CASRPHQGAQYF; cdr3_nt: TGTGCCAGCAGACCTCATCAGGGGGCACAGTACTTC
clone_size: .; v_call: TRBV6-1; d_call: TRBD1; j_call: TRBJ1-2; cdr3_aa: CASSEYRGYGYTF; cdr3_nt: TGTGCCAGCAGTGAGTACAGGGGGTATGGCTACACCTTC
clone_size: .; v_call: TRBV7-2; d_call: .; j_call: TRBJ2-5; cdr3_aa: CASSLSPSPQETQYF; cdr3_nt: TGTGCCAGCAGCCTCTCCCCATCGCCCCAAGAGACCCAGTACTTC
clone_size: .; v_call: TRBV7-9; d_call: .; j_call: TRBJ2-5; cdr3_aa: CASSLRLMEGFQETQYF; cdr3_nt: TGTGCCAGCAGCCTCCGCCTGATGGAGGGCTTCCAAGAGACCCAGTACTTC
clone_size: .; v_call: TRBV28; d_call: TRBD1; j_call: TRBJ1-1; cdr3_aa: CASSFPRTRGRTGGWTEAFF; cdr3_nt: TGTGCCAGCAGTTTTCCTCGCACCAGGGGGCGGACGGGGGGGTGGACTGAAGCTTTCTTT
clone_size: few; v_call: TRBV7-2; d_call: .; j_call: TRBJ2-3; cdr3_aa: CASSLLSGGTDTQYF; cdr3_nt: TGTGCCAGCAGCTTATTATCGGGGGGCACAGATACGCAGTATTTT
clone_size: .; v_call: TRBV19; d_call: .; j_call: TRBJ1-1; cdr3_aa: CASSIRVGMNTEAFF; cdr3_nt: TGTGCCAGTAGTATCAGAGTGGGGATGAACACTGAAGCTTTCTTT
clone_size: .; v_call: TRBV18; d_call: .; j_call: TRBJ1-6; cdr3_aa: CASSRLQQMDSPLHF; cdr3_nt: TGTGCCAGCTCACGTTTACAACAAATGGATTCACCCCTCCACTTT
clone_size: .; v_call: TRBV2; d_call: TRBD1; j_call: TRBJ2-2; cdr3_aa: CASSSDRGLAGELFF; cdr3_nt: TGTGCCAGCAGTTCGGACAGGGGGCTTGCCGGGGAGCTGTTTTTT
clone_size: .; v_call: TRBV28; d_call: .; j_call: TRBJ2-1; cdr3_aa: CASSFGGTNEQFF; cdr3_nt: TGTGCCAGCAGTTTTGGGGGGACCAATGAGCAGTTCTTC
clone_size: .; v_call: TRBV4-3; d_call: .; j_call: TRBJ1-1; cdr3_aa: CASSQDARLPGGVTEAFF; cdr3_nt: TGCGCCAGCAGCCAAGATGCCCGACTCCCTGGGGGCGTCACTGAAGCTTTCTTT
clone_size: .; v_call: TRBV7-9; d_call: .; j_call: TRBJ1-5; cdr3_aa: CASSPLMGPQHF; cdr3_nt: TGTGCCAGCAGCCCCCTGATGGGGCCCCAGCATTTT
clone_size: .; v_call: TRBV21-1; d_call: .; j_call: TRBJ1-3; cdr3_aa: CASSTQTGNTIYF; cdr3_nt: TGTGCCAGCAGCACCCAAACAGGGAACACCATATATTTT
clone_size: .; v_call: TRBV4-1; d_call: .; j_call: TRBJ1-2; cdr3_aa: CASSQDTGPVDGYTF; cdr3_nt: TGCGCCAGCAGCCAAGACACGGGCCCGGTAGATGGCTACACCTTC
clone_size: .; v_call: TRBV28; d_call: .; j_call: TRBJ2-4; cdr3_aa: CASKRSGAKNIQYF; cdr3_nt: TGTGCCAGCAAACGATCCGGGGCCAAAAACATTCAGTACTTC
clone_size: .; v_call: TRBV30; d_call: .; j_call: TRBJ1-1; cdr3_aa: CAWNRLGFGVTEAFF; cdr3_nt: TGTGCCTGGAACCGGCTGGGGTTTGGGGTTACTGAAGCTTTCTTT
clone_size: .; v_call: TRBV10-3; d_call: .; j_call: TRBJ1-5; cdr3_aa: CAISSIGEGNQPQHF; cdr3_nt: TGTGCCATCAGTTCGATAGGGGAGGGCAATCAGCCCCAGCATTTT
clone_size: .; v_call: TRBV7-9; d_call: .; j_call: TRBJ1-4; cdr3_aa: CASSLFGTGEKLFF; cdr3_nt: TGTGCCAGCAGCTTGTTCGGAACTGGGGAAAAACTGTTTTTT
clone_size: .; v_call: TRBV19; d_call: .; j_call: TRBJ1-1; cdr3_aa: CASSIGRHEIPGTEAFF; cdr3_nt: TGTGCCAGTAGTATAGGACGACACGAAATCCCGGGTACTGAAGCTTTCTTT
clone_size: .; v_call: TRBV6-5; d_call: TRBD2; j_call: TRBJ2-1; cdr3_aa: CASSYSAGAYNEQFF; cdr3_nt: TGTGCCAGCAGTTACTCAGCGGGGGCCTACAATGAGCAGTTCTTC
clone_size: .; v_call: TRBV5-1; d_call: TRBD1; j_call: TRBJ2-7; cdr3_aa: CASSSTGTGVDEQYF; cdr3_nt: TGCGCCAGCAGTTCTACTGGGACAGGGGTAGACGAGCAGTACTTC
clone_size: .; v_call: TRBV19; d_call: TRBD1; j_call: TRBJ1-2; cdr3_aa: CASSRTGDYGYTF; cdr3_nt: TGTGCCAGTAGTAGGACAGGGGACTATGGCTACACCTTC
clone_size: few; v_call: TRBV6-1; d_call: .; j_call: TRBJ1-1; cdr3_aa: CASSVRSFNTEAFF; cdr3_nt: TGTGCCAGCAGTGTTCGCAGTTTTAACACTGAAGCTTTCTTT
clone_size: .; v_call: TRBV5-8; d_call: TRBD1; j_call: TRBJ2-1; cdr3_aa: CASTPTGGTYNEQFF; cdr3_nt: TGTGCCAGCACCCCAACAGGGGGCACCTACAATGAGCAGTTCTTC
clone_size: few; v_call: TRBV4-2; d_call: .; j_call: TRBJ2-5; cdr3_aa: CASSQGLQLETQYF; cdr3_nt: TGTGCCAGCAGCCAAGGGTTGCAGTTAGAGACCCAGTACTTC
clone_size: .; v_call: TRBV19; d_call: .; j_call: TRBJ2-7; cdr3_aa: CASSISYRNEQYF; cdr3_nt: TGTGCCAGTAGTATATCGTACCGGAACGAGCAGTACTTC
clone_size: few; v_call: TRBV6-5; d_call: .; j_call: TRBJ1-5; cdr3_aa: CASRSGVSNQPQHF; cdr3_nt: TGTGCCAGCAGGAGCGGCGTTAGCAATCAGCCCCAGCATTTT
clone_size: .; v_call: TRBV5-6; d_call: .; j_call: TRBJ2-1; cdr3_aa: CASSLVRGNEQFF; cdr3_nt: TGTGCCAGCAGCTTGGTTCGTGGCAATGAGCAGTTCTTC
clone_size: few; v_call: TRBV7-9; d_call: .; j_call: TRBJ1-4; cdr3_aa: CASSPGAANEKLFF; cdr3_nt: TGTGCCAGCAGCCCAGGGGCGGCCAATGAAAAACTGTTTTTT
clone_size: .; v_call: TRBV29-1; d_call: .; j_call: TRBJ1-1; cdr3_aa: CSVRQFGTEAFF; cdr3_nt: TGCAGCGTACGACAGTTCGGCACTGAAGCTTTCTTT
clone_size: .; v_call: TRBV7-2; d_call: .; j_call: TRBJ2-3; cdr3_aa: CASSLGTDTQYF; cdr3_nt: TGTGCCAGCAGCTTAGGAACAGATACGCAGTATTTT
clone_size: .; v_call: TRBV19; d_call: .; j_call: TRBJ1-3; cdr3_aa: CASTQDRYSGNTIYF; cdr3_nt: TGTGCCAGTACTCAAGACAGATACTCTGGAAACACCATATATTTT
clone_size: .; v_call: TRBV27; d_call: .; j_call: TRBJ1-6; cdr3_aa: CASSLSGTFNSPLHF; cdr3_nt: TGTGCCAGCAGTTTATCGGGGACATTCAATTCACCCCTCCACTTT
clone_size: .; v_call: TRBV18; d_call: .; j_call: TRBJ1-2; cdr3_aa: CASSEGQSSGYTF; cdr3_nt: TGTGCCAGCTCCGAGGGACAATCTAGTGGCTACACCTTC
clone_size: .; v_call: TRBV7-2; d_call: .; j_call: TRBJ2-7; cdr3_aa: CASSLGTSSSYEQYF; cdr3_nt: TGTGCCAGCAGCTTAGGGACTTCGAGCTCCTACGAGCAGTACTTC
clone_size: .; v_call: TRBV4-2; d_call: .; j_call: TRBJ2-2; cdr3_aa: CASSQGENTGELFF; cdr3_nt: TGTGCCAGCAGCCAAGGAGAGAACACCGGGGAGCTGTTTTTT
clone_size: .; v_call: TRBV6-5; d_call: .; j_call: TRBJ1-5; cdr3_aa: CASSYGQPNQPQHF; cdr3_nt: TGTGCCAGCAGTTATGGTCAGCCTAATCAGCCCCAGCATTTT
clone_size: .; v_call: TRBV5-1; d_call: TRBD1; j_call: TRBJ2-7; cdr3_aa: CASSLGQGRSYEQYF; cdr3_nt: TGCGCCAGCAGCTTGGGACAGGGGCGATCCTACGAGCAGTACTTC
clone_size: .; v_call: TRBV2; d_call: TRBD2; j_call: TRBJ2-3; cdr3_aa: CASTSGTSGVTDTQYF; cdr3_nt: TGTGCCAGCACTTCCGGGACTAGCGGGGTTACAGATACGCAGTATTTT
clone_size: few; v_call: TRBV7-9; d_call: TRBD1; j_call: TRBJ1-3; cdr3_aa: CASSLAGRGPHSGNTIYF; cdr3_nt: TGTGCCAGCAGCTTAGCCGGCAGGGGGCCCCACTCTGGAAACACCATATATTTT
clone_size: few; v_call: TRBV30; d_call: TRBD2; j_call: TRBJ2-3; cdr3_aa: CAWSLTSGLSTDTQYF; cdr3_nt: TGTGCCTGGAGTCTAACTAGCGGGTTAAGCACAGATACGCAGTATTTT
clone_size: .; v_call: TRBV18; d_call: .; j_call: TRBJ2-6; cdr3_aa: CASSPSISGANVLTF; cdr3_nt: TGTGCCAGCTCACCGTCTATTTCTGGGGCCAACGTCCTGACTTTC
clone_size: .; v_call: TRBV9; d_call: .; j_call: TRBJ1-2; cdr3_aa: CASSGTPYGYTF; cdr3_nt: TGTGCCAGCAGCGGGACACCGTATGGCTACACCTTC
clone_size: once; v_call: TRBV2; d_call: TRBD1; j_call: TRBJ1-4; cdr3_aa: CASSAMTGEVGKLFF; cdr3_nt: TGTGCCAGCAGTGCCATGACAGGGGAAGTCGGAAAACTGTTTTTT
clone_size: .; v_call: TRBV19; d_call: TRBD2; j_call: TRBJ2-3; cdr3_aa: CASRGRLATDTQYF; cdr3_nt: TGTGCCAGTAGGGGGAGACTAGCGACCGATACGCAGTATTTT
clone_size: .; v_call: TRBV18; d_call: .; j_call: TRBJ2-5; cdr3_aa: CASSPLGRNQETQYF; cdr3_nt: TGTGCCAGCTCACCACTTGGACGAAACCAAGAGACCCAGTACTTC
clone_size: .; v_call: TRBV9; d_call: .; j_call: TRBJ2-1; cdr3_aa: CASSAGQYNEQFF; cdr3_nt: TGTGCCAGCAGCGCAGGACAGTACAATGAGCAGTTCTTC
clone_size: .; v_call: TRBV30; d_call: .; j_call: TRBJ1-1; cdr3_aa: CAWERNTEAFF; cdr3_nt: TGTGCCTGGGAGAGAAACACTGAAGCTTTCTTT
clone_size: .; v_call: TRBV5-1; d_call: TRBD2; j_call: TRBJ2-1; cdr3_aa: CASSPWTSGVNEQFF; cdr3_nt: TGCGCCAGCAGCCCTTGGACTAGCGGGGTCAATGAGCAGTTCTTC
clone_size: .; v_call: TRBV27; d_call: .; j_call: TRBJ2-3; cdr3_aa: CASSYYTGSTDTQYF; cdr3_nt: TGTGCCAGCAGCTATTATACAGGGTCCACAGATACGCAGTATTTT
clone_size: few; v_call: TRBV7-9; d_call: TRBD1; j_call: TRBJ2-7; cdr3_aa: CASSKGQGNYEQYF; cdr3_nt: TGTGCCAGCAGTAAAGGACAGGGTAATTACGAGCAGTACTTC
clone_size: .; v_call: TRBV6-4; d_call: TRBD1; j_call: TRBJ1-1; cdr3_aa: CASSALTGTEAFF; cdr3_nt: TGTGCCAGCAGTGCGCTGACAGGGACTGAAGCTTTCTTT
clone_size: .; v_call: TRBV7-8; d_call: .; j_call: TRBJ1-2; cdr3_aa: CASSLEGPGARIVGYTF; cdr3_nt: TGTGCCAGCAGCTTAGAGGGCCCAGGGGCAAGAATAGTGGGCTACACCTTC
clone_size: few; v_call: TRBV7-2; d_call: TRBD2; j_call: TRBJ2-5; cdr3_aa: CASSLAPSGGATQETQYF; cdr3_nt: TGTGCCAGCAGCTTAGCGCCTAGCGGGGGAGCTACACAAGAGACCCAGTACTTC
clone_size: .; v_call: TRBV14; d_call: TRBD2; j_call: TRBJ2-3; cdr3_aa: CASSQDFRSGGTRDTQYF; cdr3_nt: TGTGCCAGCAGCCAAGATTTTAGGAGCGGGGGAACGAGGGATACGCAGTATTTT
clone_size: few; v_call: TRBV5-4; d_call: TRBD2; j_call: TRBJ2-1; cdr3_aa: CASSLEGTSGNEQFF; cdr3_nt: TGTGCCAGCAGCTTGGAAGGGACTAGCGGTAATGAGCAGTTCTTC